This TCR beta chain was identified in a study of neurological immune-mediated disorders. Whole-study results and caveats: Private repertoires in all groups were suggested by the absence of shared CDR3 amino acid sequences among expanded clones across subjects.

The V end was cut by 6 bases, the J end by 1 base, with 8 bases between. This CDR3 spans 12 amino acids. CDR1 and CDR2 (germline): DFQATT, SNEGSKA (reference sequence). The cDNA was generated by 5'RACE with 10-nucleotide random UMIs. TCRdb recomputed calls from the 5' RACE reads with MiXCR, one row per CDR3 protein. Among fewer than 45,000 distinct CDR3 sequences listed, under 7.5% were seen once. This clonotype is categorized as medium-sized. No antigen is known for it. This clonotype originated in a woman in her 40s in good health. Sequenced sample: PBMCs. The rearrangement joins TRBV20-1 to TRBJ2-3; D call uncertain. DNA for the CDR3: TGCAGTGCAAGTGACCGCACAGATACGCAGTATTTT. As protein: CSASDRTDTQYF.